These 32 T cell receptor beta chains share one sample of origin, sequenced in a study of blood T cell repertoires in COVID-19. The repertoire was sequenced with immunoSEQ multiplex PCR; TCRdb's copy has only in-frame clones and lacks some. The sample lists approximately 190,000 clones, about four fifths occurring once. The specimen sequenced was peripheral blood. These receptors came from a woman aged 70 to 79 with active or convalescent COVID-19.

This chain links TRBV5-1 with TRBJ2-5; 8 nucleotides agree with TRBD2. The V gene's germline CDR1 is SGHRS and CDR2 YFSETQ. V shed 3 bases and J 4 bases; nucleotides not matched to a gene: 5. CDR3 length: 14 amino acids. The CDR3 loop reads CASSSQAGVETQYF. The CDR3 region has the DNA TGCGCCAGCAGCTCACAAGCGGGAGTAGAGACCCAGTACTTC. Supplemented by reference TRBV5-1 and TRBJ2-5, the full variable domain reads KAGVTQTPRYLIKTRGQQVTLSCSPISGHRSVSWYQQTPGQGLQFLFEYFSETQRNKGNFPGRFSGRQFSNSRSEMNVSTLELGDSALYLCASSSQAGVETQYFGPGTRLLVL.

The V call is TRBV27, the J call TRBJ2-3, with 9 bases aligning to TRBD2. The V gene end was trimmed by 5 bases and the J gene end by 13 bases; junction bases not matched to a gene: 7. CDR1 and CDR2 (germline): MNHEY, SMNVEV (reference sequence). The CDR3 runs to 12 residues. The CDR3, as DNA: TGTGCCAGCAGTCGAAGCGGGAGGTGGGAGTATTTT. Its translation is CASSRSGRWEYF.

The chain has TRBV4-2 and TRBJ1-2, with D perhaps matching TRBD1 (5 bases). V shed 1 base and J shed 4 bases, with 13 bases lying between them. The CDR3 is 15 residues long. Germline CDR1 reads LGHNA; CDR2 reads YNFKEQ. CDR3 in DNA: TGTGCCAGCAGCCAAGCTGGCAGGGAGGGCTATGGCTACACCTTC. This codes for CASSQAGREGYGYTF.

The CDR3 coding sequence is TGTGCCAGCAGTCAGGGGGCCGCTGGAAACACCATATATTTT. It specifies CASSQGAAGNTIYF. The V call is TRBV3-1 (or the pseudogene TRBV3-2), the J call TRBJ1-3; 8 nucleotides match TRBD1. The CDR3 is made up of 14 amino acids. The V and J ends lost 6 bases and 2 bases, in that order; junction bases with no gene match: 3. Germline V gene data show CDR1 as LGHDT and CDR2 as YNNKEL (reference sequence).

This clone appeared a single time. J is TRBJ2-5 and V is TRBV15; 7 bases match TRBD2. Looked up from germline, CDR1 is LNHNV and CDR2 is YYDKDF (reference sequence). CDR3 size: 16 residues. V shed 0 bases and J 5 bases; nucleotides not matched to a gene: 9. Here the CDR3 DNA reads TGTGCCACCAGCAGAGATGGGGGGGAGGGCAGCGAGACCCAGTACTTC. Translation: CATSRDGGEGSETQYF.

The gene calls are TRBV29-1 and TRBJ2-1; D unresolved. This CDR3 is built from 15 residues. Germline lookup yields CDR1 SQVTM and CDR2 ANQGSEA. The V gene lost 4 bases and the J gene lost 8 bases, with 21 bases spanning the gap. The CDR3 loop reads CSVGSPGPAWDEQFF. CDR3 bases: TGCAGCGTTGGGTCGCCAGGCCCAGCCTGGGATGAGCAGTTCTTC.

This clone was recorded a few times. This chain links TRBV6-2 or TRBV6-3 with TRBJ1-4; D might be TRBD1 (5 bases). CDR1 and CDR2 from the germline V gene are MNHEY and SVGEGT. The CDR3 is 11 amino acids. Trimming removed 5 bases at V and 13 bases at J, with 11 bases between. The CDR3 nucleotides are TGTGCCAGCAGTGACAGTCGCGTACTGTTTTTT. Translation gives CASSDSRVLFF.

The chain has TRBV20-1 and TRBJ2-3, with D hard to call. V shed 5 bases and J shed 2 bases, with 5 bases lying between them. This CDR3 spans 11 amino acids. Germline loops: CDR1 DFQATT, CDR2 SNEGSKA (reference sequence). The chain's CDR3 is CSAEITDTQYF. The CDR3 DNA is TGCAGTGCTGAGATCACAGATACGCAGTATTTT.

This chain joins TRBV5-1 and TRBJ2-3, with TRBD1 matching 9 bases. This CDR3 is 15 amino acids long. Per germline, CDR1 SGHRS and CDR2 YFSETQ. Trimming removed 4 bases from V and 4 bases from J; junction bases left unmatched: 7. The CDR3 bases are TGCGCCAGCAGCCCAGTGGGGACAGGGCCAGATACGCAGTATTTT. As protein: CASSPVGTGPDTQYF.

The V gene is TRBV9, the J gene TRBJ1-2; D may be TRBD1 (5 bases). The germline gives CDR1 SGDLS, CDR2 YYNGEE. The CDR3 is made up of 14 amino acids. V shed 1 base and J shed 4 bases, with 11 bases lying between them. DNA for the CDR3: TGTGCCAGCAGCGTATACCCAGGGCCCTATGGCTACACCTTC. Translation gives CASSVYPGPYGYTF.

The V call is TRBV14, the J call TRBJ2-3; 8 bases match TRBD2. The CDR3 totals 15 residues. CDR1 is SGHDN and CDR2 is FVKESK in the germline V gene. V was clipped by 3 bases and J by 6 bases; unmatched bases: 8. As DNA, the CDR3 is TGTGCCAGCAGCCAGCTAGCGGGCCTCGCGGATACGCAGTATTTT. This sequence encodes CASSQLAGLADTQYF. Variable domain in full (rest from reference TRBV14 and TRBJ2-3): EAGVTQFPSHSVIEKGQTVTLRCDPISGHDNLYWYRRVMGKEIKFLLHFVKESKQDESGMPNNRFLAERTGGTYSTLKVQPAELEDSGVYFCASSQLAGLADTQYFGPGTRLTVL.

The chain uses TRBV29-1 and TRBJ2-5; 9 positions match TRBD2. CDR3 length: 15 residues. Germline loops: CDR1 SQVTM, CDR2 ANQGSEA. V gave up 5 bases and J gave up 5 bases; unmatched junction bases: 12. The CDR3 is CSVLGGRVVGETQYF. In DNA form, the CDR3 reads TGCAGCGTTCTAGGCGGGAGGGTGGTTGGGGAGACCCAGTACTTC.

V usage is TRBV24-1 and J usage is TRBJ2-1, with 10 bases matching TRBD2. CDR3 length equals 18 residues. The J segment lost 0 bases and the V segment lost 3 bases, leaving 7 bases of the junction unmatched. Germline CDR1 KGHDR, CDR2 SFDVKD. The CDR3 region is CATSDASGRDSSYNEQFF. The CDR3 DNA reads as TGTGCCACCAGTGATGCTAGCGGGAGAGATAGCTCCTACAATGAGCAGTTCTTC.

The rearrangement uses TRBV18 and TRBJ1-1; perhaps TRBD1 as D (6 bases). The V gene's germline CDR1 is KGHSH and CDR2 LQKENI. The CDR3 is 14 residues long. V was pared by 0 bases and J by 6 bases, with 11 bases between. This CDR3 is CASSPPGQKAEAFF. The CDR3 DNA follows: TGTGCCAGCTCACCACCGGGACAAAAAGCTGAAGCTTTCTTT.

This chain connects TRBV14 to TRBJ2-7; TRBD2 aligns across 12 bases. The CDR3 consists of 19 residues. V dropped 0 bases and J dropped 2; count of bases not matched to a gene: 11. The germline V gene has CDR1 SGHDN and CDR2 FVKESK. In DNA form, the CDR3 reads TGTGCCAGCAGCCAAGATCGGGTGACTAGCGGGAGATTCCCCTACGAGCAGTACTTC. It encodes CASSQDRVTSGRFPYEQYF.

Here the CDR3 reads CASSAGQQETQYF. CDR3 coding DNA: TGTGCCAGCAGCGCGGGACAGCAAGAGACCCAGTACTTC. The chain has TRBV5-4 and TRBJ2-5; the D gene is possibly TRBD1 (7 bases). V was clipped by 4 bases and J by 2 bases, with 9 bases between them. Germline V gene sequence: CDR1 SGHNT, CDR2 YYREEE (reference sequence). The CDR3 totals 13 residues.

The chain carries TRBV12-3 or TRBV12-4 and TRBJ1-3; D is uncertain. The CDR3 totals 12 residues. Trimming pared 7 bases from V and 2 bases from J, leaving 6 bases between. This chain's CDR3 is CASNIAGNTIYF. CDR3 in DNA: TGTGCCAGCAATATTGCTGGAAACACCATATATTTT.

The chain is built from TRBV29-1 and TRBJ1-2, with 7 bases aligning to TRBD1. CDR1 and CDR2 from the germline V gene are SQVTM and ANQGSEA. V was clipped by 7 bases and J by 8 bases; unmatched bases: 7. The CDR3 has 11 residues. CDR3 sequence: CSAVTGSGYTF. The DNA of the CDR3 is TGCAGCGCTGTGACAGGGAGCGGCTACACCTTC.

The chain carries TRBV6-5 and TRBJ1-4, with 8 nucleotides matching TRBD1. Germline assignment: CDR1 MNHEY and CDR2 SVGAGI. The J segment lost 8 bases and the V segment lost 0 bases, leaving 5 bases of the junction unmatched. This CDR3 region has 15 residues. The CDR3 here is CASSYSDRVNEKLFF. The CDR3 bases are TGTGCCAGCAGTTACTCGGACAGGGTTAACGAAAAACTGTTTTTT.

The CDR3 loop is CASSLIAGDTYEQYF. The CDR3 DNA sequence: TGTGCCAGTAGTCTGATAGCGGGAGACACCTACGAGCAGTACTTC. The chain recombines TRBV19 with TRBJ2-7; 9 bases align to TRBD2. The junction had 7 bases not matched to a gene; V was cut back by 5 bases and J by 2 bases. The CDR3 spans 15 residues. Per germline, CDR1 LNHDA and CDR2 SQIVND (reference sequence).

The gene calls are TRBV4-2 and TRBJ2-1; D unresolved. The CDR3 has 15 amino acids. Germline V gene sequence: CDR1 LGHNA, CDR2 YNFKEQ. Deletions cut 0 bases from V and 0 bases from J, with 6 bases between. CDR3 amino acids: CASSQDRVSYNEQFF. In DNA, the CDR3 is TGTGCCAGCAGCCAAGATCGAGTCTCCTACAATGAGCAGTTCTTC.

This chain connects TRBV5-1 to TRBJ2-5, with D possibly being TRBD1 (5 bases). V gave up 0 bases and J gave up 4 bases, with 13 bases separating them. CDR3 size: 15 residues. In germline, CDR1 is SGHRS, CDR2 YFSETQ. The CDR3 DNA is TGCGCCAGCAGCTTGGAGGGGCGTTACGGAGAGACCCAGTACTTC. Translation: CASSLEGRYGETQYF.

The chain recombines TRBV5-4 with TRBJ2-7; TRBD2 aligns across 13 bases. V lost 9 bases and J lost 6; bases outside the gene matches: 12. Germline CDR1 and CDR2: SGHNT and YYREEE (reference sequence). The CDR3 has 15 amino acids. The CDR3 here is CATYLKGLAGLEQYF. CDR3 bases: TGTGCCACGTACTTGAAGGGACTAGCGGGACTCGAGCAGTACTTC.

The J gene is TRBJ1-2, the V gene TRBV7-9; D uncertain. Trimming cost V 11 bases and J 4 bases, with 20 bases left between them. In germline, CDR1 is SEHNR, CDR2 FQNEAQ (reference sequence). The length of the CDR3 is 14 residues. The CDR3 here is CAGTSETDFYGYTF. The CDR3 bases are TGTGCCGGCACGTCGGAGACGGACTTCTATGGCTACACCTTC. Supplemented by reference TRBV7-9 and TRBJ1-2, the full variable domain reads DTGVSQNPRHKITKRGQNVTFRCDPISEHNRLYWYRQTLGQGPEFLTYFQNEAQLEKSRLLSDRFSAERPKGSFSTLEIQRTEQGDSAMYLCAGTSETDFYGYTFGSGTRLTVV.

This chain uses TRBV7-2 with TRBJ2-5, with 8 bases matching TRBD1. Germline values: CDR1 SGHTA, CDR2 FQGNSA. After removal of 5 bases from V and 9 bases from J, the junction contained 11 bases not matched to a gene. The CDR3 extends over 14 amino acids. CDR3 DNA sequence: TGTGCCAGCAGCCCCCAGACAGGGGTTGATGCCCAGTACTTC. Translation: CASSPQTGVDAQYF.

This clone appeared once. V and J are TRBV9 and TRBJ2-2; TRBD2 matches at 10 bases. Germline V gene sequence: CDR1 SGDLS, CDR2 YYNGEE. The CDR3 runs 16 residues. V shed 2 bases, J shed 2 bases, and the junction held 3 bases outside the gene matches. The CDR3 DNA reads TGTGCCAGCAGCGTCGGACTAGCGGTTAACACCGGGGAGCTGTTTTTT. Translated, it gives CASSVGLAVNTGELFF.

The rearrangement joins TRBV9 to TRBJ2-3, with D possibly TRBD2 on 5 matching bases. The CDR3 has 13 amino acids. The V gene lost 0 bases and the J gene lost 7 bases, with 9 bases spanning the gap. Germline values: CDR1 SGDLS, CDR2 YYNGEE. In DNA, the CDR3 is TGTGCCAGCAGCGTAGCTACCGGGAATACGCAGTATTTT. Its protein product is CASSVATGNTQYF.

The rearrangement joins TRBV6-5 to TRBJ2-7; D may be TRBD2 (5 bases). The germline gives CDR1 MNHEY, CDR2 SVGAGI. V lost 6 bases and J lost 3, with 12 bases in between. CDR3 size: 13 residues. CDR3 region: CASRAIASYEQYF. The CDR3 DNA reads as TGTGCCAGCAGGGCAATAGCGAGCTACGAGCAGTACTTC.

J is TRBJ2-3 and V is TRBV30; D is unresolved. This CDR3 comprises 14 residues. Between the trimmed V and J ends, which lost 0 bases and 3 bases, there was a span of 10 bases. The germline gives CDR1 GTSNPN, CDR2 SVGIG (reference sequence). This CDR3 is CAWSVSLLTDTQYF. CDR3 nucleotide sequence: TGTGCCTGGAGTGTAAGTCTGCTAACAGATACGCAGTATTTT.

A single count supports this clone. V usage is TRBV6-2 or TRBV6-3 and J usage is TRBJ2-3; TRBD2 matches at 10 bases. Per germline, CDR1 MNHEY and CDR2 SVGEGT. With 5 bases clipped from V and 5 bases from J, the junction kept 10 bases outside the gene matches. The CDR3 covers 16 residues. CDR3 loop: CASSPAGGPGGDTQYF. The CDR3 DNA reads as TGTGCCAGCAGTCCAGCGGGAGGGCCGGGGGGAGATACGCAGTATTTT.

The chain uses TRBV14 and TRBJ2-2; possible D gene TRBD1, 6 bases. CDR3 length: 16 residues. Germline assignment: CDR1 SGHDN and CDR2 FVKESK. V lost 2 bases and J 2 bases, leaving 12 bases between the germline ends. The CDR3 protein is CASSQSWGRNTGELFF. The CDR3 DNA is TGTGCCAGCAGCCAAAGCTGGGGGCGCAACACCGGGGAGCTGTTTTTT.

The chain has TRBV5-1 and TRBJ1-5, with D uncertain. Germline assignment: CDR1 SGHRS and CDR2 YFSETQ. Trimming shortened V by 0 bases and J by 5 bases, and 9 bases separated the two germline ends. The CDR3 spans 14 residues. This CDR3 reads CASSLVAGDQPQHF. CDR3 DNA: TGCGCCAGCAGCTTGGTAGCGGGCGATCAGCCCCAGCATTTT.